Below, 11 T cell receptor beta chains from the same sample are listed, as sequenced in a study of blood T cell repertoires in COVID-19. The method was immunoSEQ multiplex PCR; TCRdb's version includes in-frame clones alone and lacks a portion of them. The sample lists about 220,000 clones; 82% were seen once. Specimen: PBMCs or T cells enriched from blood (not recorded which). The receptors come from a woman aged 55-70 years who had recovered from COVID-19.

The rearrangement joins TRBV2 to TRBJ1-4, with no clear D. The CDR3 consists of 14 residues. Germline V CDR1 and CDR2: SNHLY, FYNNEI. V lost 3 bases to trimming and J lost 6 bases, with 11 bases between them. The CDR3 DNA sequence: TGTGCCAGCAGTGATAGTCGTTTGGATGAAAAACTGTTTTTT. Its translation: CASSDSRLDEKLFF.

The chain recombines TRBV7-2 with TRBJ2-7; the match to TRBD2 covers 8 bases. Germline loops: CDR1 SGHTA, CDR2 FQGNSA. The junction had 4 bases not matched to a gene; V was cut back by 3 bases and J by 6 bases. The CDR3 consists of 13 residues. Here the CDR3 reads CASSLGTSGEQYF. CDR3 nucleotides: TGTGCCAGCAGCTTGGGGACTAGTGGCGAGCAGTACTTC.

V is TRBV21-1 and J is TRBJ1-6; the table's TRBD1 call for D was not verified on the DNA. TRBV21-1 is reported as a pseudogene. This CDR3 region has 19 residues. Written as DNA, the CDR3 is TGTGCCAGCACCTTAAAGGGGGGCAGCAGGACAGGGGGTGATTCACCCCTCCACTTT. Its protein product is CASTLKGGSRTGGDSPLHF.

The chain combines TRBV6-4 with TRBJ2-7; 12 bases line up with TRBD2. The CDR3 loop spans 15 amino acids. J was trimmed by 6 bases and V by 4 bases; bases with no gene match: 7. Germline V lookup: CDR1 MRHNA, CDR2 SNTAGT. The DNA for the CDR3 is TGTGCCAGCAGTGCCCTAGCGGGAGGGATAGGCGAGCAGTACTTC. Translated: CASSALAGGIGEQYF.

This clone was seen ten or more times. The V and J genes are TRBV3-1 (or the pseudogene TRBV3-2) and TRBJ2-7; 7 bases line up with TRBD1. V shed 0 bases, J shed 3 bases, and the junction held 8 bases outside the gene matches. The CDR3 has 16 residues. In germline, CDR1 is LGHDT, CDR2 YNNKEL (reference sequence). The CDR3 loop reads CASSQDYRGLGYEQYF. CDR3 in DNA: TGTGCCAGCAGCCAAGATTACAGGGGTCTGGGCTACGAGCAGTACTTC.

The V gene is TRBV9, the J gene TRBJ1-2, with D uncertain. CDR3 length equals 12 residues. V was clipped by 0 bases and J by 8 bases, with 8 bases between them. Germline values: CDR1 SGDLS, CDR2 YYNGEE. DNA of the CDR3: TGTGCCAGCAGCGTAGCGGGAGAGGGCTACACCTTC. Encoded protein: CASSVAGEGYTF.

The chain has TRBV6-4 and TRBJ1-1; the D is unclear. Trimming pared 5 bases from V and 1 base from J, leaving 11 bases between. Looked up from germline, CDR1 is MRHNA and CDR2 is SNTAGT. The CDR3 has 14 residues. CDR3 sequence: CASSPAEANTEAFF. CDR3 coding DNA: TGTGCCAGCAGTCCCGCGGAGGCGAACACTGAAGCTTTCTTT.

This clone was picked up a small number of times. The CDR3 DNA reads TGTGCCAGCTCACCACTAGCAGGGACAGGGGGCTGGGATGAGCAGTACTTC. Its translation: CASSPLAGTGGWDEQYF. The rearrangement uses TRBV18 and TRBJ2-7; 12 nucleotides align to TRBD1. J lost 7 bases, V lost 1 base, and 11 bases had no gene match. The CDR3 is made up of 17 amino acids. The germline V gene has CDR1 KGHSH and CDR2 LQKENI.

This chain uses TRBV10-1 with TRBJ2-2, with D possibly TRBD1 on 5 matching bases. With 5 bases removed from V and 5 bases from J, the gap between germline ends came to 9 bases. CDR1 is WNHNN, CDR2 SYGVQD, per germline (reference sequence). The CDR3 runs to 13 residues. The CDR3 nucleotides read TGCGCCAGCAGTCAGGGAATGACCGGGGAGCTGTTTTTT. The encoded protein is CASSQGMTGELFF.

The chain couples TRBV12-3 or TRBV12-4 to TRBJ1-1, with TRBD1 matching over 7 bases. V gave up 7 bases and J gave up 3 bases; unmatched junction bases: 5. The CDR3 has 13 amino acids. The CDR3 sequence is CASTKQGYTEAFF. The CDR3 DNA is TGTGCCAGCACCAAACAGGGGTACACTGAAGCTTTCTTT.

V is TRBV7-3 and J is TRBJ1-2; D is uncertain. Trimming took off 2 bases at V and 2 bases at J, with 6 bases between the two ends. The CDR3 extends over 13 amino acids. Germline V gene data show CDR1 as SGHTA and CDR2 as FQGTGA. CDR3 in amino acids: CASSLLPNYGYTF. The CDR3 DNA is TGTGCCAGCAGCTTACTACCGAACTATGGCTACACCTTC.